Listed below are T cell receptor beta chains from one sample, sequenced in a study of Ad26.COV2.S vaccination and SARS-CoV-2 variants. Generated by immunoSEQ multiplex PCR, the TCRdb table keeps only in-frame clones and is missing some. The table includes about 330,000 clones, 85% to 90% detected once. This specimen was peripheral blood, taken in a trial of Ad26.COV2.S vaccine versus placebo. The origin of the receptors is a person aged 18 to 59 who received the Ad26.COV2.S COVID-19 vaccine or a placebo. Each CDR3 is given with its conserved first and last residue. A D gene is named only where the DNA matches it firmly. Size is omitted from some rows. Given values are once, few, many or a class for expanded clones.

J: TRBJ1-5
D: TRBD1
V: TRBV6-5
size: NA
CDR3: CASTKDRGLNQPQHF

J: TRBJ1-6
D: NA
V: TRBV28
size: NA
CDR3: CASSSAGTVGSPLHF

J: TRBJ1-1
D: TRBD1
V: TRBV6-5
size: NA
CDR3: CASSRQGNTEAFF

J: TRBJ2-7
D: NA
V: TRBV5-1
size: NA
CDR3: CASSFYPERSYEQYF

J: TRBJ2-5
D: NA
V: TRBV6-2/TRBV6-3
size: NA
CDR3: CASSYSPGTETQYF

J: TRBJ1-1
D: TRBD1
V: TRBV19
size: NA
CDR3: CASSTGQLMNTEAFF

J: TRBJ2-5
D: NA
V: TRBV7-7
size: NA
CDR3: CASSLGQGTETQYF

J: TRBJ1-1
D: TRBD1
V: TRBV19
size: NA
CDR3: CASRIQGAAFF

J: TRBJ1-1
D: TRBD1
V: TRBV29-1
size: NA
CDR3: CSVHRQGRNTEAFF

J: TRBJ1-1
D: NA
V: TRBV29-1
size: NA
CDR3: CSVTWSEGEITLNTEAFF

J: TRBJ1-1
D: NA
V: TRBV3-1/TRBV3-2
size: NA
CDR3: CASSQGTVGNTEAFF

J: TRBJ2-4
D: NA
V: TRBV18
size: NA
CDR3: CASSPPGPLVVQYF

J: TRBJ1-1
D: NA
V: TRBV18
size: NA
CDR3: CASSALAGSFMNTEAFF

J: TRBJ2-4
D: NA
V: TRBV5-8
size: NA
CDR3: CASSLQGSKNIQYF

J: TRBJ2-1
D: NA
V: TRBV21-1
size: NA
CDR3: CASSKVHSSGVVDNEQFF

J: TRBJ1-2
D: NA
V: TRBV5-1
size: once
CDR3: CASSFARAQDGYTF

J: TRBJ2-1
D: NA
V: TRBV24-1
size: NA
CDR3: CATSDPLVGEQFF

J: TRBJ2-1
D: NA
V: TRBV7-9
size: once
CDR3: CASSFVTEQFF

J: TRBJ1-5
D: NA
V: TRBV6-2/TRBV6-3
size: once
CDR3: CASSYAPTGYSNQPQHF

J: TRBJ1-2
D: NA
V: TRBV2
size: NA
CDR3: CASILVQPYGYTF

J: TRBJ2-3
D: NA
V: TRBV2
size: NA
CDR3: CASQALTPGNTDTQYF

J: TRBJ2-2
D: NA
V: TRBV21-1
size: NA
CDR3: CASSIHTGELFF

J: TRBJ2-1
D: NA
V: TRBV9
size: NA
CDR3: CASSGDLGEQFF

J: TRBJ2-2
D: TRBD2
V: TRBV9
size: NA
CDR3: CASSRQAGGFTGELFF

J: TRBJ2-3
D: NA
V: TRBV18
size: NA
CDR3: CASSPAAVSGRDTQYF

J: TRBJ2-5
D: TRBD1
V: TRBV28
size: NA
CDR3: CASSFPSTGLKTQYF

J: TRBJ2-1
D: TRBD2
V: TRBV7-2
size: once
CDR3: CASRSTSGSDNEQFF

J: TRBJ2-5
D: TRBD2
V: TRBV2
size: NA
CDR3: CASSVELAVSETQYF

J: TRBJ1-1
D: TRBD1
V: TRBV6-1
size: NA
CDR3: CASSGPPGTGNTEAFF

J: TRBJ2-1
D: NA
V: TRBV6-5
size: NA
CDR3: CASSSGTKEQFF

J: TRBJ1-1
D: TRBD1
V: TRBV25-1
size: NA
CDR3: CASRFGTGSEAFF

J: TRBJ1-6
D: TRBD1
V: TRBV5-6
size: NA
CDR3: CASSLDRVGAWGGSPLHF